A selection of T cell receptor beta chains follows, all from one sample in a study of blood T cell repertoires in COVID-19. Profiled with immunoSEQ multiplex PCR; TCRdb holds only in-frame clones, not every one. The top ten clones hold 5% to 6% of a sample with around 400,000 clones, less than 90% of them seen once. Sequenced sample: PBMCs or T cells enriched from blood (not recorded which). The receptor set was obtained from a woman aged 45-60 years who had recovered from COVID-19. Both conserved end residues are part of each CDR3. The D gene is left open where the match is weak. Some rows mark clone size as missing; the rest say once, few, many or name a class of expanded clone.

DNA	CDR3	J	size	V	D
TGTGCCAGCAGCGAACAGCAGAACACTGAAGCTTTCTTT	CASSEQQNTEAFF	TRBJ1-1	once	TRBV9	-
TGTGCCAGCTCACCCCTGGTATCAGGCACTGAAGCTTTCTTT	CASSPLVSGTEAFF	TRBJ1-1	-	TRBV18	-
TGTGCCAGCAGCTTAGCCAGCGTTAATGAAAAACTGTTTTTT	CASSLASVNEKLFF	TRBJ1-4	-	TRBV7-2	-
TGTGCCAACTCGGACAGGGCCTATGGCTACACCTTC	CANSDRAYGYTF	TRBJ1-2	-	TRBV6-5	TRBD1
TGTGCCAGCCCGGACAGGTTCTCCTACGAGCAGTACTTC	CASPDRFSYEQYF	TRBJ2-7	-	TRBV12-3/TRBV12-4	TRBD1
TGCGCCAGCAGCCCAGCCCTGGGAGCCTGGGGAGAGACCCAGTACTTC	CASSPALGAWGETQYF	TRBJ2-5	-	TRBV5-1	-
TGTGCCAGCAGCATCGGACTAGGTCGGGATACGCAGTATTTT	CASSIGLGRDTQYF	TRBJ2-3	-	TRBV13	TRBD2
TGTGCCAGTAGTAAACTAGCCCCAGATACGCAGTATTTT	CASSKLAPDTQYF	TRBJ2-3	-	TRBV19	-
TGCAGCGTTTTATCGGGGGAGATATTGAACACTGAAGCTTTCTTT	CSVLSGEILNTEAFF	TRBJ1-1	-	TRBV29-1	-
TGTGCCAGCAGCTTATACCCGGGACAGCTCTACGAGCAGTACTTC	CASSLYPGQLYEQYF	TRBJ2-7	-	TRBV7-3	TRBD1
TGTGCCAGCAGCCAAGAGGCAGCCAGGGGGAACACTGAAGCTTTCTTT	CASSQEAARGNTEAFF	TRBJ1-1	-	TRBV3-1/TRBV3-2	-
TGTGCCAGCAGCTTGACCGGGACAGGCGGAAACACCATATATTTT	CASSLTGTGGNTIYF	TRBJ1-3	-	TRBV5-4	TRBD1
TGTGCCAGTAGTTTTAGGACAGAGCGACCAAAAGGCTACACCTTC	CASSFRTERPKGYTF	TRBJ1-2	-	TRBV19	-
TGTGCCAGCCCGTACAGGGGACCGAACACTGAAGCTTTCTTT	CASPYRGPNTEAFF	TRBJ1-1	-	TRBV2	TRBD1
TGTGCCAGCAGCTTAGGACCTGGAGTGACGACCCAGTACTTC	CASSLGPGVTTQYF	TRBJ2-5	once	TRBV11-3	-
TGTGCCAGCAGCGTAGGGACTGGATACAATGAGCAGTTCTTC	CASSVGTGYNEQFF	TRBJ2-1	-	TRBV9	-
TGCGCCAGCAGCTTTACAGGTGAAAACTCTGGAAACACCATATATTTT	CASSFTGENSGNTIYF	TRBJ1-3	-	TRBV5-1	-
TGTGCCATCAGTCAGGGTCATACTGAAGCTTTCTTT	CAISQGHTEAFF	TRBJ1-1	-	TRBV10-3	-
TGTGCCAGCAGTTACGCCGGGACAAGCCTATATGGCTACACCTTC	CASSYAGTSLYGYTF	TRBJ1-2	-	TRBV6-5	-
TGTGCCAGTAGTGAGCCAGGGATAAATAATTCACCCCTCCACTTT	CASSEPGINNSPLHF	TRBJ1-6	-	TRBV19	-
TGTGCCAGCAGTCGGACAGAGAACACTGAAGCTTTCTTT	CASSRTENTEAFF	TRBJ1-1	-	TRBV6-5	-
TGTGCCAGCAGCGTAGCTACGACAGATACGCAGTATTTT	CASSVATTDTQYF	TRBJ2-3	-	TRBV9	-
TGTGCCACCAGCAGAGATCCTGTTTTAATAGAAGCTTTCTTT	CATSRDPVLIEAFF	TRBJ1-1	-	TRBV15	-
TGTGCCTGGAGTAGTCTAGCGGGTTTGGCCAAAAACATTCAGTACTTC	CAWSSLAGLAKNIQYF	TRBJ2-4	-	TRBV30	TRBD2
TGTGCCAGCAGCTTAGGGACAGGGGCTTCACCCCTCCACTTT	CASSLGTGASPLHF	TRBJ1-6	-	TRBV11-2	TRBD1
TGTGCCAGCAGTCAATCCGGGACAGGGGTTAGATTGGACTATGGCTACACCTTC	CASSQSGTGVRLDYGYTF	TRBJ1-2	-	TRBV27	TRBD1
TGTGCCAGCAGCTACCCAGGGAACGAGCAGTACTTC	CASSYPGNEQYF	TRBJ2-7	-	TRBV7-8	-
TGCGCCAGCAGGTGCGGATTCAGCTCCTACGAGCAGTACTTC	CASRCGFSSYEQYF	TRBJ2-7	-	TRBV10-1	-
TGTGCCAGCAGCCGAGGGACTGCCCCTGGGATCCAAGAGACCCAGTACTTC	CASSRGTAPGIQETQYF	TRBJ2-5	-	TRBV7-8	-
TGTGCCAGCACCCGGACAGCAGGAGGAGCTAACTATGGCTACACCTTC	CASTRTAGGANYGYTF	TRBJ1-2	few	TRBV9	-
TGTGCCAGCTGGGAGTCCACTGACCGCCGCTATGGCTACACCTTC	CASWESTDRRYGYTF	TRBJ1-2	-	TRBV28	-
TGTGCCAGTAGCACCCGAGGAATGGGGCCAGATACGCAGTATTTT	CASSTRGMGPDTQYF	TRBJ2-3	-	TRBV19	-
TGTGCCAGCAGTGAGGTTGCGGCTTTCTTT	CASSEVAAFF	TRBJ1-1	few	TRBV6-1	-
TGTGCCAGCAGCTTGTTATCGACTAATGAAAAACTGTTTTTT	CASSLLSTNEKLFF	TRBJ1-4	-	TRBV5-5	-
TGTGCCAGCACCAGGGGGCTTGGGCAGCCCCAGCATTTT	CASTRGLGQPQHF	TRBJ1-5	-	TRBV19	TRBD1
TGTGCCAGTTCGACAGGGTGGCGATCACCCCTCCACTTT	CASSTGWRSPLHF	TRBJ1-6	-	TRBV2	TRBD1
TGTGCCAGCAGCAACGACGTTACAGGGGGCAATCCGGGCTACGAGCAGTACTTC	CASSNDVTGGNPGYEQYF	TRBJ2-7	once	TRBV7-9	TRBD1
TGTGCCATCAGGGGAGAGGGGGATTCACCCCTCCACTTT	CAIRGEGDSPLHF	TRBJ1-6	-	TRBV10-3	-
TGTGCCAGCCAGACAGGTGTATATGGCTACACCTTC	CASQTGVYGYTF	TRBJ1-2	-	TRBV2	-
TGTGCCAGCTCACGGAACAGGGGAGGTATTGACGAGCAGTACTTC	CASSRNRGGIDEQYF	TRBJ2-7	few	TRBV18	-
TGTGCCAGCAGTCTGGGATATAGGGGGATTAAGCAGTATTTT	CASSLGYRGIKQYF	TRBJ2-3	-	TRBV3-1/TRBV3-2	-
TGTGCCAGCAGCCAAGAAGTTTTTGTGGCGGGGGGAGGCGGGGAGCTGTTTTTT	CASSQEVFVAGGGGELFF	TRBJ2-2	-	TRBV4-2	TRBD2
TGTGCCAGCAGCTTAGCGCAGGGGGAGACCCAGTACTTC	CASSLAQGETQYF	TRBJ2-5	-	TRBV11-1	-
TGTGCCAGCAGCCCAAGACAGGGGCTTCGGAGCGAGCAGTACTTC	CASSPRQGLRSEQYF	TRBJ2-7	many	TRBV9	TRBD1
TGTGCCAGCAAACCGACGGGACAGTGGCGAGGAGGCTACACCTTC	CASKPTGQWRGGYTF	TRBJ1-2	-	TRBV2	TRBD1
TGCGCCAGCAGTAGTAAACCGGGACTAGAAATGGGGGCCTACGAGCAGTACTTC	CASSSKPGLEMGAYEQYF	TRBJ2-7	-	TRBV10-1	TRBD2
TGTGCCAGCTCACCGTCCCGAGGAGGAAACACCATATATTTT	CASSPSRGGNTIYF	TRBJ1-3	-	TRBV18	-
TGTGCCACCAGTCCTGGGGCGAGCGCCCAAGAGACCCAGTACTTC	CATSPGASAQETQYF	TRBJ2-5	-	TRBV24-1	-
TGTGCCACGGGTCCAAGGGTCGGGGGGCACGCTGAAGCTTTCTTT	CATGPRVGGHAEAFF	TRBJ1-1	-	TRBV6-5	-
TGTGCCAGCAGTTACAGGACAGGGTTTCGGTATGGCTACACCTTC	CASSYRTGFRYGYTF	TRBJ1-2	-	TRBV6-5	TRBD1